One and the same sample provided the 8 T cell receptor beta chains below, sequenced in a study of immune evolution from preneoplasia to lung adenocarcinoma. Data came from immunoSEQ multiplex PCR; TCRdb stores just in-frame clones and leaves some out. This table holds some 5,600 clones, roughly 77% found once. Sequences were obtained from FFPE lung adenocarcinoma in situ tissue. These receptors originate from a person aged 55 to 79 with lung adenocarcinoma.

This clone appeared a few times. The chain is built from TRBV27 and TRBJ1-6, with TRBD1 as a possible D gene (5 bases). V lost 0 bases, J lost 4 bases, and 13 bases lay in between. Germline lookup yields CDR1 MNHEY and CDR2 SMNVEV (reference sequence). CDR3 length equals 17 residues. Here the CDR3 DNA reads TGTGCCAGCAGTTTATCGACAGCCGCCCTGTATAATTCACCCCTCCACTTT. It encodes CASSLSTAALYNSPLHF.

CDR3 protein: CASSSTGKVNTIYF. As DNA, the CDR3 is TGTGCCAGCAGCTCAACAGGGAAGGTAAACACCATATATTTT. This chain uses TRBV2 with TRBJ1-3; a possible D gene is TRBD1 (6 bases). Deletions cut 6 bases from V and 6 bases from J, with 15 bases between. Germline V CDR1 and CDR2: SNHLY, FYNNEI. The CDR3 extends over 14 amino acids.

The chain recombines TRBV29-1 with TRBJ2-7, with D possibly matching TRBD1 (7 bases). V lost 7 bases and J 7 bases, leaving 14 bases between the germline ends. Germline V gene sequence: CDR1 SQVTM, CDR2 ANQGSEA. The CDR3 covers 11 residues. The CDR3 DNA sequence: TGCAGCGGCGAACAGGGGAGGGAGCAGTACTTC. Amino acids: CSGEQGREQYF.

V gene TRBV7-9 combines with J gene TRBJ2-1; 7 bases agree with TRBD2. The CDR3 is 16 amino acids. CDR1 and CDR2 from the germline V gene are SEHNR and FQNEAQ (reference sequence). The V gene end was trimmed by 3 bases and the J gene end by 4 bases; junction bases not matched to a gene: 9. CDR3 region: CASSFLTAGRYNEQFF. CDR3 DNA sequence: TGTGCCAGCAGCTTCCTCACAGCGGGGCGATACAATGAGCAGTTCTTC.

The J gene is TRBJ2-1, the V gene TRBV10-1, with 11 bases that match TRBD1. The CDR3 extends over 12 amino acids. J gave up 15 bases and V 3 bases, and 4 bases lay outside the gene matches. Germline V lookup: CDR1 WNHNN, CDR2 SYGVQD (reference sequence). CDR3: CASSEGQGATFF. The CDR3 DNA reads TGCGCCAGCAGTGAAGGACAGGGGGCGACGTTCTTC.

The CDR3 loop is CASSLRTANEKLFF. CDR3 coding DNA: TGTGCCAGCAGCCTGAGGACAGCAAATGAAAAACTGTTTTTT. V gene TRBV13 combines with J gene TRBJ1-4; tentatively, D is TRBD1 (6 bases). With 5 bases removed from V and 5 bases from J, the gap between germline ends came to 12 bases. Germline V CDR1 and CDR2: PRHDT, FYEKMQ (reference sequence). The CDR3 contains 14 residues.

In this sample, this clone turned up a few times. CDR3 DNA: TGTGCCTGGAGTGACTACAGATGGGGGGGCCACGATACGCAGTATTTT. Protein sequence: CAWSDYRWGGHDTQYF. The chain uses TRBV30 and TRBJ2-3; TRBD2 might be the D (7 bases). The CDR3 consists of 16 residues. Germline V lookup: CDR1 GTSNPN, CDR2 SVGIG (reference sequence). V lost 1 base and J lost 6, with 20 bases in between. The whole variable domain, filled in from reference TRBV30 and TRBJ2-3, reads SQTIHQWPATLVQPVGSPLSLECTVEGTSNPNLYWYRQAAGRGLQLLFYSVGIGQISSEVPQNLSASRPQDRQFILSSKKLLLSDSGFYLCAWSDYRWGGHDTQYFGPGTRLTVL.

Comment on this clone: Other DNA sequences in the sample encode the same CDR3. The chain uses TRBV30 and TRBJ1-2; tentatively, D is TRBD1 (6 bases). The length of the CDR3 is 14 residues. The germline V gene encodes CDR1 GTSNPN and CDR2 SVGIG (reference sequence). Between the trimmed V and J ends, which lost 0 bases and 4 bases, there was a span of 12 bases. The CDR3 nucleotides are TGTGCCTGGAGTGTCCAGGGGCAGGGCTATGGCTACACCTTC. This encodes CAWSVQGQGYGYTF. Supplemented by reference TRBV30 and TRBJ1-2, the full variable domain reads SQTIHQWPATLVQPVGSPLSLECTVEGTSNPNLYWYRQAAGRGLQLLFYSVGIGQISSEVPQNLSASRPQDRQFILSSKKLLLSDSGFYLCAWSVQGQGYGYTFGSGTRLTVV.